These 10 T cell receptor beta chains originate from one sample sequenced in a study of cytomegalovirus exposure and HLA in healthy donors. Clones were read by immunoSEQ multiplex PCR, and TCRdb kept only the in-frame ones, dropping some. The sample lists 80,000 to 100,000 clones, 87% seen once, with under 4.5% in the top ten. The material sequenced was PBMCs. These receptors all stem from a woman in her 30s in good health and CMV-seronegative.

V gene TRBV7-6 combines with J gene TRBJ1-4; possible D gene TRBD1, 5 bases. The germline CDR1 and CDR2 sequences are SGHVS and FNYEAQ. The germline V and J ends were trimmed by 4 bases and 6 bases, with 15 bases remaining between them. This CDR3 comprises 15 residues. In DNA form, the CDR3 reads TGTGCCAGCAGCTCACAGGACCTTCCTTATGAAAAACTGTTTTTT. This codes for CASSSQDLPYEKLFF. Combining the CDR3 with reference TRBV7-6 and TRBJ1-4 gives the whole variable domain GAGVSQSPRYKVTKRGQDVALRCDPISGHVSLYWYRQALGQGPEFLTYFNYEAQQDKSGLPNDRFSAERPEGSISTLTIQRTEQRDSAMYRCASSSQDLPYEKLFFGSGTQLSVL.

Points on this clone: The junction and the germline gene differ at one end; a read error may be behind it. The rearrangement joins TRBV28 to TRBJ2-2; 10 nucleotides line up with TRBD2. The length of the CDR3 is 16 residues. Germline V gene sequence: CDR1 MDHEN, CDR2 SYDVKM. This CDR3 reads CASSPHTSGNAGELFF. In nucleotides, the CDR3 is TGTGCCAGCAGTCCTCACACTAGCGGGAACGCCGGGGAGCTGTTTTTT.

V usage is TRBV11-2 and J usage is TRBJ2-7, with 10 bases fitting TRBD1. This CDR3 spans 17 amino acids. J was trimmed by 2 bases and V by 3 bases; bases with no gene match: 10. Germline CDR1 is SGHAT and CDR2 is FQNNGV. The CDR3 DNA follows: TGTGCCAGCAGCTTGCAAAGGGACAGGGGTTTTCCCTACGAGCAGTACTTC. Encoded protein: CASSLQRDRGFPYEQYF.

CDR3 coding DNA: TGCGCCAGCAGCCAAGTGGCAAGGGGCTACAATGAGCAGTTCTTC. It is translated as CASSQVARGYNEQFF. The chain combines TRBV4-3 with TRBJ2-1, with a tentative D call TRBD1 (5 bases). Between the trimmed V and J ends, which lost 1 base and 3 bases, there was a span of 10 bases. Germline V gene lookup returns CDR1 LGHNA and CDR2 YSLEER. The CDR3 consists of 15 residues.

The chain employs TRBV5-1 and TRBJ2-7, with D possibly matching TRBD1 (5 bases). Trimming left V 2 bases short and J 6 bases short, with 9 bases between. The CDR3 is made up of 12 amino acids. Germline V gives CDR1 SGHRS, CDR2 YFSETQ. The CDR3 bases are TGCGCCAGCAGCTTACAAGGGGTCGAGCAGTACTTC. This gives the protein CASSLQGVEQYF. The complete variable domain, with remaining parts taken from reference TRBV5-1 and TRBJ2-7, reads KAGVTQTPRYLIKTRGQQVTLSCSPISGHRSVSWYQQTPGQGLQFLFEYFSETQRNKGNFPGRFSGRQFSNSRSEMNVSTLELGDSALYLCASSLQGVEQYFGPGTRLTVT.

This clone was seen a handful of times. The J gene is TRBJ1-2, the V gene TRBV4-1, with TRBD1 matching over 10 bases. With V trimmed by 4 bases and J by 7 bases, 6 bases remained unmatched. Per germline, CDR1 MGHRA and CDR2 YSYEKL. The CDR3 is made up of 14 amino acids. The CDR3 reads CASSLRQGAPGYTF. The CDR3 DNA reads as TGCGCCAGCAGCCTCCGACAGGGGGCTCCTGGCTACACCTTC.

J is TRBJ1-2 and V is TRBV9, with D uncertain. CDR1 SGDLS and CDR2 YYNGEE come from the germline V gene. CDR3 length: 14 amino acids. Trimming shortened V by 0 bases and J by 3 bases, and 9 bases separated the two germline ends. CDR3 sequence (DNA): TGTGCCAGCAGCGTAGTGGAGGGAGACTATGGCTACACCTTC. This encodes CASSVVEGDYGYTF.

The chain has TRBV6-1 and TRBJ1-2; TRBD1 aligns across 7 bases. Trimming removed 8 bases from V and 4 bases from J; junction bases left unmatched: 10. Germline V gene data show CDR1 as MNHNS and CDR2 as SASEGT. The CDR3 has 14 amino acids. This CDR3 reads CASCPQGNVYGYTF. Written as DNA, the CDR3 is TGTGCCAGCTGCCCACAGGGGAACGTCTATGGCTACACCTTC.

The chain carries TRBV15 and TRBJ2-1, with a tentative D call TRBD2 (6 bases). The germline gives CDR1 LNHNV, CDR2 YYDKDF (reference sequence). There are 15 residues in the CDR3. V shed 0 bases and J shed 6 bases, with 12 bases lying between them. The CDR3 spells CATSRESLGGNEQFF. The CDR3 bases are TGTGCCACCAGCAGAGAGAGCCTCGGGGGCAATGAGCAGTTCTTC.

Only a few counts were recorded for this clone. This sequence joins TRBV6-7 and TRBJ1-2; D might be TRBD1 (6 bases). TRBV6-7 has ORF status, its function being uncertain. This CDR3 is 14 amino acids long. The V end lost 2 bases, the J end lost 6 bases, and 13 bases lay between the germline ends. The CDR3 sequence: CASSYTRGANGYTF. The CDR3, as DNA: TGTGCCAGCAGTTACACTCGGGGGGCGAATGGCTACACCTTC.